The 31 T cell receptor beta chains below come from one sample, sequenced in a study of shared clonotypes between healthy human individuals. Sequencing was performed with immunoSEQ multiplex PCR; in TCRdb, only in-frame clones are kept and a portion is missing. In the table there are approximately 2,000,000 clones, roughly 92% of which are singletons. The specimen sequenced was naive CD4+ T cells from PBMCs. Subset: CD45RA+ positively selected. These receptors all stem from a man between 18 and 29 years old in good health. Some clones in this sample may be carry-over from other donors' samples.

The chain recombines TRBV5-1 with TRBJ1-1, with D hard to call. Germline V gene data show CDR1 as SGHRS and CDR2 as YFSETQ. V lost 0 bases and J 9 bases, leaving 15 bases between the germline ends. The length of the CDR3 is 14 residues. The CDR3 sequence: CASSLAEAGEKAFF. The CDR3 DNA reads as TGCGCCAGCAGCTTGGCCGAGGCAGGTGAGAAAGCTTTCTTT.

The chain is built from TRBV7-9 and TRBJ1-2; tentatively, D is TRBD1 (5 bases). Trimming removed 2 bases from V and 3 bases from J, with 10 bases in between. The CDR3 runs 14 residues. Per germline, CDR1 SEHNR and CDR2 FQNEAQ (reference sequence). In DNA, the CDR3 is TGTGCCAGCAGCTTACTGGAGGGGTACTATGGCTACACCTTC. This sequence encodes CASSLLEGYYGYTF.

The CDR3 loop is CASSHNREITEAFF. The CDR3 DNA reads as TGTGCCAGCAGTCATAACAGGGAGATCACTGAAGCTTTCTTT. This chain joins TRBV5-5 and TRBJ1-1; D may be TRBD1 (6 bases). Germline V CDR1 and CDR2: SGHKS, YYEKEE (reference sequence). This CDR3 comprises 14 residues. Trimming stripped 5 bases from V and 4 bases from J, with 15 bases between.

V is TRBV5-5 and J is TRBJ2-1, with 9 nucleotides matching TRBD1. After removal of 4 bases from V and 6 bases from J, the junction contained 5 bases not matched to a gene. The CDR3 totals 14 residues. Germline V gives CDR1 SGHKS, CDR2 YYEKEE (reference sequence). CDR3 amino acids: CASSPGTGPNEQFF. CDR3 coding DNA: TGTGCCAGCAGCCCCGGGACAGGGCCCAATGAGCAGTTCTTC. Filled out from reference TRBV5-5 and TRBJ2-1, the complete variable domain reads DAGVTQSPTHLIKTRGQQVTLRCSPISGHKSVSWYQQVLGQGPQFIFQYYEKEERGRGNFPDRFSARQFPNYSSELNVNALLLGDSALYLCASSPGTGPNEQFFGPGTRLTVL.

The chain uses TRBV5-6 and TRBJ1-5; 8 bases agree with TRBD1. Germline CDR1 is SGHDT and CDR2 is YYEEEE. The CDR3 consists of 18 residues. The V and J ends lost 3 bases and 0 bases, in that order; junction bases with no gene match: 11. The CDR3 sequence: CASSSSRDRQYSNQPQHF. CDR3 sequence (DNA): TGTGCCAGCAGCTCGTCCCGGGACAGGCAGTATAGCAATCAGCCCCAGCATTTT.

For the CDR3, the DNA is TGTGCCAGCAGCCCCGGTAGGACAGGGTCCCGGGGCCAAAACATTCAGTACTTC. This codes for CASSPGRTGSRGQNIQYF. The chain couples TRBV28 to TRBJ2-4, with 8 bases identical to TRBD1. CDR3 length: 18 amino acids. Germline CDR1 reads MDHEN; CDR2 reads SYDVKM. J gave up 5 bases and V 6 bases, and 18 bases lay outside the gene matches.

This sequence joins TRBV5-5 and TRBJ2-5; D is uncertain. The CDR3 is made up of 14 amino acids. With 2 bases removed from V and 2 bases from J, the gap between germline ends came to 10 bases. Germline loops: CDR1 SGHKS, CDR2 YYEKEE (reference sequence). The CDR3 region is CASSFRQLQETQYF. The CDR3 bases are TGTGCCAGCAGCTTCAGGCAGCTTCAAGAGACCCAGTACTTC.

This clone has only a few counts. In nucleotides, the CDR3 is TGTGCCAGCAGCGCACAGGGAGGAAGCACTGAAGCTTTCTTT. Translating it yields CASSAQGGSTEAFF. This rearrangement joins TRBV5-6 to TRBJ1-1, with D tentatively TRBD1 (6 bases). Trimming took off 4 bases at V and 4 bases at J, with 14 bases between the two ends. This CDR3 is 14 amino acids long. Germline V gene data show CDR1 as SGHDT and CDR2 as YYEEEE.

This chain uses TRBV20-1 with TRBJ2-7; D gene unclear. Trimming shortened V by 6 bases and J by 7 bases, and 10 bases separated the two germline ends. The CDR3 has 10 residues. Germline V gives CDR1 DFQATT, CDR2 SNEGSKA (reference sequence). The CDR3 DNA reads TGCAGTGCCTTTCTGAGAGAGCAGTACTTC. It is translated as CSAFLREQYF.

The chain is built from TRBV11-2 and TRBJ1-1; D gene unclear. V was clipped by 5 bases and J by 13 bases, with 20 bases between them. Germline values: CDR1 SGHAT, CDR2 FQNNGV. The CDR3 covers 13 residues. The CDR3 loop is CASSATAAPSGFF. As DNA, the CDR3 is TGTGCCAGCAGCGCAACAGCCGCCCCCTCGGGTTTCTTT.

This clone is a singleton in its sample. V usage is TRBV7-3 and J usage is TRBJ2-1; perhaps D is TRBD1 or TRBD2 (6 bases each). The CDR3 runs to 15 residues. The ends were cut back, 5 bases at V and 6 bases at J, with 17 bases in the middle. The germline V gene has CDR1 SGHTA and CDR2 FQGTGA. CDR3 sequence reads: CASSPKGGMINEQFF. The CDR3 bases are TGTGCCAGCAGCCCCAAGGGGGGAATGATCAATGAGCAGTTCTTC.

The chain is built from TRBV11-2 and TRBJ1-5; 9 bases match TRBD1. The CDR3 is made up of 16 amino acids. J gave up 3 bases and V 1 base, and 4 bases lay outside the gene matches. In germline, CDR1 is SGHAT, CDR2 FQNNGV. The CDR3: CASSLGRDRVNQPQHF. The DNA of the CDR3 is TGTGCCAGCAGCTTAGGCCGGGACAGGGTCAATCAGCCCCAGCATTTT.

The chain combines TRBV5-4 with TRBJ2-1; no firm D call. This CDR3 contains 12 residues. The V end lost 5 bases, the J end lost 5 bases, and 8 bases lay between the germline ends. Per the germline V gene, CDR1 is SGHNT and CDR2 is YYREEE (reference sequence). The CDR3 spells CASSPLDNEQFF. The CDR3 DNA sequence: TGTGCCAGCAGTCCTCTCGACAATGAGCAGTTCTTC.

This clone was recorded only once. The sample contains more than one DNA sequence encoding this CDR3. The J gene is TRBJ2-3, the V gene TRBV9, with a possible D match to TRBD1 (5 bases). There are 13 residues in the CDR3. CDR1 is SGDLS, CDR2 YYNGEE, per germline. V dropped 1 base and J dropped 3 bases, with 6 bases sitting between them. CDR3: CASSVRGTDTQYF. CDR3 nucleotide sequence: TGTGCCAGCAGCGTAAGGGGAACAGATACGCAGTATTTT.

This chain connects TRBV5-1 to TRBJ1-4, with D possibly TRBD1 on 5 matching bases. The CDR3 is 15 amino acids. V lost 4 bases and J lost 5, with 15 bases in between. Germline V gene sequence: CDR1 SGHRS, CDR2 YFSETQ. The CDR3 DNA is TGCGCCAGCAGCATAGAGGGGTCCTCGAATGAAAAACTGTTTTTT. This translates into CASSIEGSSNEKLFF.

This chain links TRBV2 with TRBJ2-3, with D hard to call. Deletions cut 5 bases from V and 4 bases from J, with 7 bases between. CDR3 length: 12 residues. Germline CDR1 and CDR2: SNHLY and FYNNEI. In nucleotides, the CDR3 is TGTGCCAGCAGTAAGGTGTCAGATACGCAGTATTTT. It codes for CASSKVSDTQYF. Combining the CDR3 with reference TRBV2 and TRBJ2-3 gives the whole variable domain EPEVTQTPSHQVTQMGQEVILRCVPISNHLYFYWYRQILGQKVEFLVSFYNNEISEKSEIFDDQFSVERPDGSNFTLKIRSTKLEDSAMYFCASSKVSDTQYFGPGTRLTVL.

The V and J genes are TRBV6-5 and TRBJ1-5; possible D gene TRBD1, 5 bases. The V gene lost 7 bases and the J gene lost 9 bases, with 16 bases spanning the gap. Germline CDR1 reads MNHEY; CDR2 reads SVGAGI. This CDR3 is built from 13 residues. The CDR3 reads CASTPGLGLPQHF. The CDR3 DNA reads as TGTGCCAGCACCCCGGGGCTTGGGTTGCCCCAGCATTTT.

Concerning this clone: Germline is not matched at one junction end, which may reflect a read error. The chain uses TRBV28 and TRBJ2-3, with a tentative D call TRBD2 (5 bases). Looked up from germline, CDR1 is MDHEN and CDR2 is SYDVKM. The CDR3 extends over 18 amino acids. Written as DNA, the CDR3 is TGTGCCAGTAGTTTACTCTCCTACAGCGGAGAAAACACAGATACGCAGTATTTT. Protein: CASSLLSYSGENTDTQYF.

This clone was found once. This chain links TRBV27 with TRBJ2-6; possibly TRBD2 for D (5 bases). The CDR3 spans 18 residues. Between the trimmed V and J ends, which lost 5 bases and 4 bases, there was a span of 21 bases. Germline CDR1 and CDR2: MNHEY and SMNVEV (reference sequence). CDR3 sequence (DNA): TGTGCCAGCAGTCTCCGGGCCCGGACTCCCCTCGGGGCCAACGTCCTGACTTTC. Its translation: CASSLRARTPLGANVLTF. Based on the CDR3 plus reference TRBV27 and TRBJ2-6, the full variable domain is EAQVTQNPRYLITVTGKKLTVTCSQNMNHEYMSWYRQDPGLGLRQIYYSMNVEVTDKGDVPEGYKVSRKEKRNFPLILESPSPNQTSLYFCASSLRARTPLGANVLTFGAGSRLTVL.

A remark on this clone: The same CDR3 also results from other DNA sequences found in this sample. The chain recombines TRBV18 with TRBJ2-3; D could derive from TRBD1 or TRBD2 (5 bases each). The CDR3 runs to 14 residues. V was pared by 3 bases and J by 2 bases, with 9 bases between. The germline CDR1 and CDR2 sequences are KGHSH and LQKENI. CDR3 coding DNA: TGTGCCAGCTCACCGGGACCATCCACAGATACGCAGTATTTT. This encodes CASSPGPSTDTQYF.

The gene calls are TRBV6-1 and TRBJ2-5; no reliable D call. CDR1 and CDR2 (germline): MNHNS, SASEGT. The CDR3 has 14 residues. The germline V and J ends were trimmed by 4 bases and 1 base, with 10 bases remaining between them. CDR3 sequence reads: CASSGAGSQETQYF. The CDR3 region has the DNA TGTGCCAGCAGTGGGGCAGGATCCCAAGAGACCCAGTACTTC.

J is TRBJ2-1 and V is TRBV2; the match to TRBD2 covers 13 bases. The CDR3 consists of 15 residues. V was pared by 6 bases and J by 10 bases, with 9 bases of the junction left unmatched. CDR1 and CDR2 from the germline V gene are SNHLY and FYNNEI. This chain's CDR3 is CASRPGLAGVGEQFF. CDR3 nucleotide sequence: TGTGCCAGCAGACCCGGACTAGCGGGAGTTGGGGAGCAGTTCTTC.

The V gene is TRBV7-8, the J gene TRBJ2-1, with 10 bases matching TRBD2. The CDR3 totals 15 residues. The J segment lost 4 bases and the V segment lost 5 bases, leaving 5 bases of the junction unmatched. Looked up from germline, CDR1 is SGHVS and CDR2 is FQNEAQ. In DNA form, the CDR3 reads TGTGCCAGCAGCAGGACTAGCGGAAATTACAATGAGCAGTTCTTC. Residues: CASSRTSGNYNEQFF.

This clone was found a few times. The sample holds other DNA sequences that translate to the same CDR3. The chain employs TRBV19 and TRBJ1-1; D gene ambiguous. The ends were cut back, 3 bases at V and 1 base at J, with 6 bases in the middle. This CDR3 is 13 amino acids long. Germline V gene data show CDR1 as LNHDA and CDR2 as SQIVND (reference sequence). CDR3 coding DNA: TGTGCCAGTAGTATCGGAGGGAACACTGAAGCTTTCTTT. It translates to CASSIGGNTEAFF.

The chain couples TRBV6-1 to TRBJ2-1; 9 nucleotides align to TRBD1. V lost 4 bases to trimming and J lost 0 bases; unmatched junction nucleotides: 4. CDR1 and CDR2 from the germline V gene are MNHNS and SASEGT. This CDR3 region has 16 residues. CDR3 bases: TGTGCCAGCAGTGGCCTACAGGGGGCCTCCTACAATGAGCAGTTCTTC. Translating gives CASSGLQGASYNEQFF.

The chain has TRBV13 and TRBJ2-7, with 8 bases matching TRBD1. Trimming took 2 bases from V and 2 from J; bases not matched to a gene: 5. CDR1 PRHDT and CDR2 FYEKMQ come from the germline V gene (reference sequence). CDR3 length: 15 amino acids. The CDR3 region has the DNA TGTGCCAGCAGCTTATACGCAGGGGGCCCCTACGAGCAGTACTTC. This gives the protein CASSLYAGGPYEQYF.

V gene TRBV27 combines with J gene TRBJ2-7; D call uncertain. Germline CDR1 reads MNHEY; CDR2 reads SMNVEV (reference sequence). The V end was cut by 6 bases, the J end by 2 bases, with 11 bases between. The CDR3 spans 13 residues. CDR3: CASSSRLTYEQYF. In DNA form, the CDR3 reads TGTGCCAGCAGCTCCAGGCTAACCTACGAGCAGTACTTC.

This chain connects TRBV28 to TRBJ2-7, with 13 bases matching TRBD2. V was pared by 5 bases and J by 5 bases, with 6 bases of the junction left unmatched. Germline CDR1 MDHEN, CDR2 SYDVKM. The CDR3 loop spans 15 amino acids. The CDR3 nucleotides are TGTGCCAGCAGTAGACTAGCGGGAGGTTGGAACGAGCAGTACTTC. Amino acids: CASSRLAGGWNEQYF.

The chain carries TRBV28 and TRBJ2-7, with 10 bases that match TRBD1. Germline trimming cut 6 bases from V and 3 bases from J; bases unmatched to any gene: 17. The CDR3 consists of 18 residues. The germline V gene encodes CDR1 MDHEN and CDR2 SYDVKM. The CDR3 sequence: CASRPPWGNRDRGYEQYF. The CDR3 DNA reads TGTGCCAGCAGACCTCCGTGGGGGAACCGGGACAGGGGCTACGAGCAGTACTTC.

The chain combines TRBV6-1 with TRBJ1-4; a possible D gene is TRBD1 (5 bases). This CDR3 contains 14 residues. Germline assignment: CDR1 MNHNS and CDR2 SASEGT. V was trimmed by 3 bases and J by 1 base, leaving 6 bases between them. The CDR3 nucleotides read TGTGCCAGCAGTGAGGGGCGAACTAATGAAAAACTGTTTTTT. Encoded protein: CASSEGRTNEKLFF.

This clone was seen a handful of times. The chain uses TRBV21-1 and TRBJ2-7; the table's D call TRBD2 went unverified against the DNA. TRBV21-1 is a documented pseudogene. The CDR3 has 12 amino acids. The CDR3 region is CASVRVTYEQYF. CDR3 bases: TGTGCCAGTGTGAGGGTCACCTACGAGCAGTACTTC.